This TCR beta chain was sequenced during a study of Graves' ophthalmopathy and Graves' hyperthyroidism. On this clonotype: This may arise from a read error, as a much more abundant clone is one base away.

RNA transcripts provided the template for amplifying TCR beta CDR3 regions. Amplification began with first-round RT-PCR using HTBI primers, then second-round multiplex PCR was performed. TCRdb recomputed calls from the multiplex PCR reads with MiXCR, one row per CDR3 protein. Of around 660,000 distinct CDR3 sequences listed, roughly 41% are singletons. This TCR derives from an adult man with Graves' ophthalmopathy. Input material: peripheral blood.

CDR3 in amino acids: CASSPRGRGYEQYF. The CDR3 nucleotides are TGTGCCAGCAGCCCAAGGGGACGTGGTTACGAGCAGTACTTC. The chain recombines TRBV5-5 with TRBJ2-7; D may be TRBD1 or TRBD2 (5 bases each). Trimming pared 4 bases from V and 4 bases from J, leaving 15 bases between. From germline, CDR1 is SGHKS and CDR2 YYEKEE (reference sequence). CDR3 size: 14 residues.